In this sample, the clone carrying this T cell receptor (beta chain) turned up a few times. Its antigen is unknown. The length of the CDR3 is 14 residues. With 2 bases removed from V and 8 bases from J, the gap between germline ends came to 13 bases. The data belong to a study of T-cell memory formation after mild COVID-19. Points from the study as a whole: The study found contracting CD4+ clones mainly in CM and EM and contracting CD8+ clones in EMRA.

Using constant-segment primers, 5'RACE produced TCR alpha and TCR beta cDNA libraries carrying sample barcodes and UMIs. One entry per CDR3 protein results from TCRdb running MiXCR on the 5' RACE reads. Of about 470,000 distinct CDR3 sequences listed, about 18% are singletons. V is TRBV12-3 or TRBV12-4 and J is TRBJ2-1; TRBD2 is a possible D gene (6 bases). Sequences were obtained from PBMCs or a T cell subset sorted from them (not recorded which). The TCR sequence derives from an adult woman who had mild COVID-19 (a few samples of this study predate the infection). Cell type and time point are not known. This chain's CDR3 is CASSLLARADEQFF. The CDR3 DNA sequence: TGTGCCAGCAGTTTACTAGCGAGGGCGGATGAGCAGTTCTTC.